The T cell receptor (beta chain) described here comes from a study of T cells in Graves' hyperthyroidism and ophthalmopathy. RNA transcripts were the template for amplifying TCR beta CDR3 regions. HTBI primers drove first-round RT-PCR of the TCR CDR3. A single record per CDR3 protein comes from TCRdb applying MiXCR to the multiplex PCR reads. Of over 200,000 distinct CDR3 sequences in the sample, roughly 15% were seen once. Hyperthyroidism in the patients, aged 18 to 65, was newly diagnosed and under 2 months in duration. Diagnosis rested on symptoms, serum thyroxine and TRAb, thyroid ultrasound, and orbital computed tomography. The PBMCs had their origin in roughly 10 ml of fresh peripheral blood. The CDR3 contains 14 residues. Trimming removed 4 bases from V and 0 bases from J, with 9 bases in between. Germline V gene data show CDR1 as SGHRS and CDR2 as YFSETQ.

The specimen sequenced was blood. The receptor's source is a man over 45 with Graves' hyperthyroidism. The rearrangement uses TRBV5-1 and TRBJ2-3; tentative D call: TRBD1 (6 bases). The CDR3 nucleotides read TGCGCCAGCAGCCGGGACACCAGCACAGATACGCAGTATTTT. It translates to CASSRDTSTDTQYF.